This TCR beta chain stems from a study of OX40 agonist ivuxolimab in advanced cancers. Whole-study results and caveats: With doses of 0.1 to 3.0 mg/kg, CD4+ and CD8+ blood T cells had undergone clonal expansion by week 6. Clonal expansion among partial responders at 0.1-3.0 mg/kg ranked near the lowest.

Of note for this clone: The antigen is not known.

CDR3 size: 14 residues. Trimming removed 3 bases at V and 4 bases at J, with 13 bases between. The germline V gene has CDR1 SQVTM and CDR2 ANQGSEA. Sequencing used immunoSEQ multiplex PCR; TCRdb keeps in-frame clones, though not all of them. The sample lists about 69,000 clones, approximately 91% occurring once. The sequences come from CD4+ or CD8+ T cells sorted from blood, collected in a trial of the OX40 agonist ivuxolimab. The clonotype was recovered from an adult with an advanced solid tumor such as melanoma, head and neck, liver or kidney cancer. V usage is TRBV29-1 and J usage is TRBJ2-1; D is ambiguous. The CDR3 sequence is CSVEPQSIYNEQFF. The DNA of the CDR3 is TGCAGCGTTGAGCCTCAGAGCATATACAATGAGCAGTTCTTC.